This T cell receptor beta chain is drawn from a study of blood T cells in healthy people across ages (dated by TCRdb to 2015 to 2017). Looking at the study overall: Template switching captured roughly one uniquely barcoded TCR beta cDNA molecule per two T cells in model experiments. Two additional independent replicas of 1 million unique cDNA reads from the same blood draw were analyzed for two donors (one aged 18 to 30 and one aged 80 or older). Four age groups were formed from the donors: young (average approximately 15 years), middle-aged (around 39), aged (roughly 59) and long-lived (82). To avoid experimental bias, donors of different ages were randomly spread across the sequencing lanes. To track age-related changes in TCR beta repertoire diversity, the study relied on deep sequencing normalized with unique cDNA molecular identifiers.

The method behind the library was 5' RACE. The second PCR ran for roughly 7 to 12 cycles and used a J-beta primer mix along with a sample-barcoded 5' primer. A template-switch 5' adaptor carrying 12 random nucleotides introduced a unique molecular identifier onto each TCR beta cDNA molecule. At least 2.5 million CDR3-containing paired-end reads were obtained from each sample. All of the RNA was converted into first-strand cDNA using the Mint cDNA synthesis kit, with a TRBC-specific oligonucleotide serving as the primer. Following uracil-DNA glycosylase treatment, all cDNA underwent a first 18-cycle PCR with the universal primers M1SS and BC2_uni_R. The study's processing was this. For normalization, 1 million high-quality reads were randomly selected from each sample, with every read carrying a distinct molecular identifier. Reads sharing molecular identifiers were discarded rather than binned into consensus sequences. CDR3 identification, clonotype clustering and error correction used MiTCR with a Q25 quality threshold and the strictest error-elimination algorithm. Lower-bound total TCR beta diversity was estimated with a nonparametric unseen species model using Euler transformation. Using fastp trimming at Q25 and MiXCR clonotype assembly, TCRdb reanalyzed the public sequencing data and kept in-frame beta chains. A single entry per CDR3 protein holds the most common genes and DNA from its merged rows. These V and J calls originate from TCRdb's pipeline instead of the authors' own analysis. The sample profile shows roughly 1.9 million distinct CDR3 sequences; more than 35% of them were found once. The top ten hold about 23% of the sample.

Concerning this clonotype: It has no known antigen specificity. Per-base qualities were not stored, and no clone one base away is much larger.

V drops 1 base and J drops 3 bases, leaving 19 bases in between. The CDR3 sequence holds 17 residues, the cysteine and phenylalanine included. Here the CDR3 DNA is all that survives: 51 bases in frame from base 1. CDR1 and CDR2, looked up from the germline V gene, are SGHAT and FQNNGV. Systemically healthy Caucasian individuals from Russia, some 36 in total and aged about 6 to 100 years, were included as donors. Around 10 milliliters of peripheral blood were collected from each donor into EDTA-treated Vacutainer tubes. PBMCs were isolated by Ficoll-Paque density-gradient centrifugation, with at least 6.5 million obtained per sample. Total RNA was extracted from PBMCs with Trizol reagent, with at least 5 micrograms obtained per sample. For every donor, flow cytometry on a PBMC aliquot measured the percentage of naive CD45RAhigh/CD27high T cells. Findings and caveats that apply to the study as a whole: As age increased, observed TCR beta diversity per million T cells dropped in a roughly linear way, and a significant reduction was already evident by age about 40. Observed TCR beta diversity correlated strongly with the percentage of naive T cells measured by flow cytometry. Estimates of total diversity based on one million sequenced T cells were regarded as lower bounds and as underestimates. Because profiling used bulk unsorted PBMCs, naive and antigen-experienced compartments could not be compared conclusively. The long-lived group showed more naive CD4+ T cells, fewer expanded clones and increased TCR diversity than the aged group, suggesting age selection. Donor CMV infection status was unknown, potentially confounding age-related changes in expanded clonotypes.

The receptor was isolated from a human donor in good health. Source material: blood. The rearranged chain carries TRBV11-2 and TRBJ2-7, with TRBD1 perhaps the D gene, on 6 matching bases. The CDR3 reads CASSLGPDRSIFYEQYF. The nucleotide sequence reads TGTGCCAGCAGCTTAGGACCAGACAGGAGCATCTTCTACGAGCAGTACTTC.